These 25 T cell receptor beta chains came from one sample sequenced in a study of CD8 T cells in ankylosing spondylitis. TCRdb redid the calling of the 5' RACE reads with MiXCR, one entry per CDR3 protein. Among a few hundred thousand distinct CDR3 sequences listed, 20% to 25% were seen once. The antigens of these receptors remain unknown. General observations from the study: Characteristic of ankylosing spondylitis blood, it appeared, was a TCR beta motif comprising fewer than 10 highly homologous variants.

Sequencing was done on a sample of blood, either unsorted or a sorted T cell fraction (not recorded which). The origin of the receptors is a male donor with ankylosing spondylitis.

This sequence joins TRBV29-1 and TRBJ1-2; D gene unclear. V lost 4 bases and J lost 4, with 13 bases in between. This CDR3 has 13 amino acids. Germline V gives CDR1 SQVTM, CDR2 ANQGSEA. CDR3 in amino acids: CSVGSPGAYGYTF. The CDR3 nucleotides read TGCAGCGTTGGTTCCCCGGGTGCCTATGGCTACACCTTC.

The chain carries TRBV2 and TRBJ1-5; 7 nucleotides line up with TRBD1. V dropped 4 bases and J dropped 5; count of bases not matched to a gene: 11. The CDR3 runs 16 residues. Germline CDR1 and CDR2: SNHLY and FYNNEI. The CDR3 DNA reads TGTGCCAGCAGTGCCCTGACCGGGACAGCTTATCAGCCCCAGCATTTT. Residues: CASSALTGTAYQPQHF. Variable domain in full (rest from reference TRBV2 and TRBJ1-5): EPEVTQTPSHQVTQMGQEVILRCVPISNHLYFYWYRQILGQKVEFLVSFYNNEISEKSEIFDDQFSVERPDGSNFTLKIRSTKLEDSAMYFCASSALTGTAYQPQHFGDGTRLSIL.

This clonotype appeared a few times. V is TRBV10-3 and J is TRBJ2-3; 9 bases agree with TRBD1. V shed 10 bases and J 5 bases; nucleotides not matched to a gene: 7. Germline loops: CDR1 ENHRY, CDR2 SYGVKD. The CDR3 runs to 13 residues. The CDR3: CATRTGEGDTQYF. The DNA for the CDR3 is TGTGCCACCAGGACAGGGGAGGGAGATACGCAGTATTTT.

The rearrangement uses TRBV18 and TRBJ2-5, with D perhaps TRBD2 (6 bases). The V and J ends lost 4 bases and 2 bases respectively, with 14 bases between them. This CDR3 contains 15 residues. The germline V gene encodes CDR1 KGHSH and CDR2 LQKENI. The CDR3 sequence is CASSRERAGQETQYF. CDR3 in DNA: TGTGCCAGCTCACGGGAACGCGCGGGGCAAGAGACCCAGTACTTC.

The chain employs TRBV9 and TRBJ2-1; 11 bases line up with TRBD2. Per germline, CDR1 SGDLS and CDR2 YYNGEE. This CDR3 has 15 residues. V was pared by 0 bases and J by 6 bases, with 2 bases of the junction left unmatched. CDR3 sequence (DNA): TGTGCCAGCAGCGTAGTCCTAGCGGGAGGCAATGAGCAGTTCTTC. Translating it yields CASSVVLAGGNEQFF.

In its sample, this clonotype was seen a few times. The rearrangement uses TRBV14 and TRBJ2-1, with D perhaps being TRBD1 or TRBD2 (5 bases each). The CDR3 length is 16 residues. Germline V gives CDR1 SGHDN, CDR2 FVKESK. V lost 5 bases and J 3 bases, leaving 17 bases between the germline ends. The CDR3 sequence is CASSSRRDRIYNEQFF. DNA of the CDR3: TGTGCCAGCAGCAGCCGCCGGGACCGAATCTACAATGAGCAGTTCTTC. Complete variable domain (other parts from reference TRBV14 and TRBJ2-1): EAGVTQFPSHSVIEKGQTVTLRCDPISGHDNLYWYRRVMGKEIKFLLHFVKESKQDESGMPNNRFLAERTGGTYSTLKVQPAELEDSGVYFCASSSRRDRIYNEQFFGPGTRLTVL.

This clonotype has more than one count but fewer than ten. The CDR3 is CASSQSSATYEQYF. CDR3 DNA: TGTGCCAGCAGCCAATCTTCGGCTACCTACGAGCAGTACTTC. The chain couples TRBV16 to TRBJ2-7; D is uncertain. Germline CDR1 is KGHSY and CDR2 is FQNENV. The length of the CDR3 is 14 residues. The V and J ends lost 0 bases and 2 bases respectively, with 8 bases between them.

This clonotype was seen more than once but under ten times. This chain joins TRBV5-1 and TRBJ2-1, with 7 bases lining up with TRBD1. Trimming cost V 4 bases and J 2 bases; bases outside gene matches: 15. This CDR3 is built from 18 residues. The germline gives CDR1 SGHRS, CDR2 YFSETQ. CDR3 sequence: CASSEEPGTVDPYNEQFF. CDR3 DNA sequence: TGCGCCAGCAGCGAAGAACCCGGGACAGTCGACCCCTACAATGAGCAGTTCTTC.

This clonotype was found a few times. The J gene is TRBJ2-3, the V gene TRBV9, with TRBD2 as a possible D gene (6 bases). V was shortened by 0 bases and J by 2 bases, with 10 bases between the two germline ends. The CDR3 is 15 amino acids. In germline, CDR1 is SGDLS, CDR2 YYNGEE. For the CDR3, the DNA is TGTGCCAGCAGCGTAGAAGCGGGCTACACAGATACGCAGTATTTT. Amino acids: CASSVEAGYTDTQYF. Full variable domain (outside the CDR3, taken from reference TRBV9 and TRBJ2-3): DSGVTQTPKHLITATGQRVTLRCSPRSGDLSVYWYQQSLDQGLQFLIQYYNGEERAKGNILERFSAQQFPDLHSELNLSSLELGDSALYFCASSVEAGYTDTQYFGPGTRLTVL.

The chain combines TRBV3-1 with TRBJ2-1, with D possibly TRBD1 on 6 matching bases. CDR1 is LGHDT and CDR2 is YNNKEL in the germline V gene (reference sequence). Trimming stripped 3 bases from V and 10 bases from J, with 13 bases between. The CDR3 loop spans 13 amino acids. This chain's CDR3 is CASSQARTGEQFF. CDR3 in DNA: TGTGCCAGCAGCCAGGCTAGAACAGGGGAGCAGTTCTTC.

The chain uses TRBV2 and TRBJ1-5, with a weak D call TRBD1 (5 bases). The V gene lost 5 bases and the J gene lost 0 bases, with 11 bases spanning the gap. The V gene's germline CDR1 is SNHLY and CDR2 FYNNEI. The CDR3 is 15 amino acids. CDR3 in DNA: TGTGCCAGCAGTCCGGACACGAATAGCAATCAGCCCCAGCATTTT. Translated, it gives CASSPDTNSNQPQHF. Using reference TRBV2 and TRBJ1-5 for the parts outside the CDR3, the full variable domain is EPEVTQTPSHQVTQMGQEVILRCVPISNHLYFYWYRQILGQKVEFLVSFYNNEISEKSEIFDDQFSVERPDGSNFTLKIRSTKLEDSAMYFCASSPDTNSNQPQHFGDGTRLSIL.

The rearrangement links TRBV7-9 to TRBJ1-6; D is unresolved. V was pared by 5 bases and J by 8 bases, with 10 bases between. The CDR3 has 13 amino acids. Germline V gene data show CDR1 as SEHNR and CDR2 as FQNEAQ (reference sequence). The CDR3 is CASSPQDYSPLHF. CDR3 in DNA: TGTGCCAGCAGCCCCCAGGATTATTCACCCCTCCACTTT.

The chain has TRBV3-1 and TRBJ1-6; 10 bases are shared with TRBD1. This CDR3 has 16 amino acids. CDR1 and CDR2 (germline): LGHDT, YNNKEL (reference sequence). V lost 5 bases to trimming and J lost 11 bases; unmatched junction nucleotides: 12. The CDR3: CASSDRQGAIMTPLHF. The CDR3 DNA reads TGTGCCAGCAGCGACCGACAGGGGGCGATAATGACACCCCTCCACTTT.

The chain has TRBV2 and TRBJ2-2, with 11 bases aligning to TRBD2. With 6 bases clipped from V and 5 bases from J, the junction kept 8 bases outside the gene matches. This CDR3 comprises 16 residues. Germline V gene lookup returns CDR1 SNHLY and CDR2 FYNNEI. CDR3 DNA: TGTGCCAGCAGCAAGACTAGCGGGACTGGAACCGGGGAGCTGTTTTTT. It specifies CASSKTSGTGTGELFF.

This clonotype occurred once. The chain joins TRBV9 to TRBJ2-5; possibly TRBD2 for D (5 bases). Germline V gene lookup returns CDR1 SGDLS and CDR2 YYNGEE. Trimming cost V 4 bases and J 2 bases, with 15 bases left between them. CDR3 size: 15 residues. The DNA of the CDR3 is TGTGCCAGCAGCCCCGTTGGGAGCGTACAAGAGACCCAGTACTTC. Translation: CASSPVGSVQETQYF.

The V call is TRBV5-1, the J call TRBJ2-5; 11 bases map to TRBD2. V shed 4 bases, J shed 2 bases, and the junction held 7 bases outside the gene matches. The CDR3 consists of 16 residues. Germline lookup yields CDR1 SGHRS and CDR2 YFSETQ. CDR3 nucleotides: TGCGCCAGCAGCGTACTAGCGGGAGCCAGTCAAGAGACCCAGTACTTC. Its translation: CASSVLAGASQETQYF.

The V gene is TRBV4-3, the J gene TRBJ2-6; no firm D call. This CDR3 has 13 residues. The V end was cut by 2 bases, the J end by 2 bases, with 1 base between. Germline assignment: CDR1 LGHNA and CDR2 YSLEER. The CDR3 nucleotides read TGCGCCAGCAGCCAACCTGGGGCCAACGTCCTGACTTTC. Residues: CASSQPGANVLTF.

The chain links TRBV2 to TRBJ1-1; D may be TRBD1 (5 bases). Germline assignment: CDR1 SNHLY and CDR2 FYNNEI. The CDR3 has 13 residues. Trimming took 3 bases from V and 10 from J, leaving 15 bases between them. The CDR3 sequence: CASSEGDSRRAFF. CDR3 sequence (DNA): TGTGCCAGCAGTGAGGGCGACAGCCGTAGAGCTTTCTTT. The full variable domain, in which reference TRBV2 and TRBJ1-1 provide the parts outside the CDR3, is EPEVTQTPSHQVTQMGQEVILRCVPISNHLYFYWYRQILGQKVEFLVSFYNNEISEKSEIFDDQFSVERPDGSNFTLKIRSTKLEDSAMYFCASSEGDSRRAFFGQGTRLTVV.

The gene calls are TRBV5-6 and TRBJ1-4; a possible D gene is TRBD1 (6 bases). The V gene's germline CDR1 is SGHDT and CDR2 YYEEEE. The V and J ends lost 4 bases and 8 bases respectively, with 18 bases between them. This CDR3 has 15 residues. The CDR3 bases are TGTGCCAGCAGCATGTCCCAGGGGTCAGGCGAAAAACTGTTTTTT. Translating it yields CASSMSQGSGEKLFF.

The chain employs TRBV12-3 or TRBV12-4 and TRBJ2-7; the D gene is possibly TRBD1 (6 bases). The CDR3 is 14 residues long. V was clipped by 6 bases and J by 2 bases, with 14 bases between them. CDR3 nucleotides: TGTGCCAGCAGCCGTTCCAGGGGAACCTACGAGCAGTACTTC. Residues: CASSRSRGTYEQYF.

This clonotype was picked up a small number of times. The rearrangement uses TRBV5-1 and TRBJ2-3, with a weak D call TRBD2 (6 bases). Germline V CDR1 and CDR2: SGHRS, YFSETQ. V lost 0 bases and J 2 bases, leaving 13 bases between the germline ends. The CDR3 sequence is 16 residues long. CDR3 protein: CASSLARRGNTDTQYF. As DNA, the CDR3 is TGCGCCAGCAGCTTGGCGCGGCGGGGAAACACAGATACGCAGTATTTT.

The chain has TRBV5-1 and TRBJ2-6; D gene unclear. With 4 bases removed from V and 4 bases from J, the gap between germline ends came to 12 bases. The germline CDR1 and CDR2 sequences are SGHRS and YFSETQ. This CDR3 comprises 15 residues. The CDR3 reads CASSPGPVGANVLTF. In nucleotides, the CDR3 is TGCGCCAGCAGCCCCGGGCCGGTGGGGGCCAACGTCCTGACTTTC.

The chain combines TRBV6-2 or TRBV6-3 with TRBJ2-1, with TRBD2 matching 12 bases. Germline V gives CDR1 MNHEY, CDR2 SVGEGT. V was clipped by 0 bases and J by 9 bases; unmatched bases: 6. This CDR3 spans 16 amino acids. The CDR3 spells CASSYSLAGGRAEQFF. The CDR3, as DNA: TGTGCCAGCAGTTACTCCCTAGCGGGAGGGCGGGCTGAGCAGTTCTTC.

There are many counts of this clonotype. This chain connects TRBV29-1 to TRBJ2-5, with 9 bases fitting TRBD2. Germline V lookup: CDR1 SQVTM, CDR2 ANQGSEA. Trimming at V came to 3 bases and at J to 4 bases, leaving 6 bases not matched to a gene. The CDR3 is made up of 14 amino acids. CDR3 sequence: CSVDLAGVRETQYF. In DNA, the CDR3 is TGCAGCGTTGACTTAGCGGGAGTTCGAGAGACCCAGTACTTC.

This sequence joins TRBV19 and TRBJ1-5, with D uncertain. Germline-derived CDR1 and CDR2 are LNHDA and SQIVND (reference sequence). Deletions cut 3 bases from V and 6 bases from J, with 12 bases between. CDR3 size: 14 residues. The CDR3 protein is CASSIPGRGQPQHF. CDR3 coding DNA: TGTGCCAGTAGTATTCCAGGCCGGGGTCAGCCCCAGCATTTT.